This is a list of T cell receptor beta chains from one sample in a study of blood T cell repertoires in COVID-19. The assay was immunoSEQ multiplex PCR, and TCRdb's table has in-frame clones only and misses some. This sample has 130,000 to 150,000 clones, with roughly 77% found just once. The sample taken for sequencing was peripheral blood. The receptors originated from a man in his fifties or sixties with acute or convalescent COVID-19. Both conserved end residues are part of each CDR3. Rows give clone size only sometimes, using once, few, many, or a class for an expanded clone.

TRBJ2-7 | TRBV27 | NA | CASSPGIGQGPHEQYF
TRBJ1-5 | TRBV6-1 | NA | CASSETGGWNQPQHF
TRBJ2-1 | TRBV30 | many | CAWSSLGLAANEQFF
TRBJ1-1 | TRBV7-9 | NA | CASSAVEPRLNTEAFF
TRBJ2-3 | TRBV1 | NA | CTSSQDQGSGSARGADTQYF
TRBJ2-7 | TRBV6-5 | NA | CASNLHGTEPYEQYF
TRBJ2-1 | TRBV11-2 | NA | CASSRSTGSGRQFF
TRBJ2-1 | TRBV11-2 | few | CASSSRRLAGIHEQFF
TRBJ2-1 | TRBV18 | NA | CASSPPLAGADEQFF
TRBJ1-2 | TRBV24-1 | NA | CATSDQGARYGYTF
TRBJ1-1 | TRBV2 | NA | CASFGSGAGGAFF
TRBJ2-3 | TRBV10-3 | NA | CATSGRNTDTQYF
TRBJ1-1 | TRBV7-8 | NA | CASSTNREMNTEAFF
TRBJ1-2 | TRBV28 | once | CASHGTGGTNYGYTF
TRBJ2-7 | TRBV7-2 | NA | CASTGGRAGYEQYF
TRBJ2-3 | TRBV11-2 | NA | CASSLTGGADTQYF
TRBJ2-1 | TRBV29-1 | few | CSVEDPRWEESNEQFF
TRBJ2-1 | TRBV5-4 | NA | CASSLTGHNEQFF
TRBJ2-5 | TRBV19 | NA | CASSIGLAGGQETQYF
TRBJ1-2 | TRBV11-1 | once | CASSPGQRMSYGYTF
TRBJ1-2 | TRBV16 | NA | CASSPGPGDSYGYTF
TRBJ2-1 | TRBV10-3 | NA | CAIGQGAPNEQFF
TRBJ2-2 | TRBV5-4 | NA | CASNRESGTGELFF
TRBJ2-1 | TRBV29-1 | NA | CSVDGGSSYNEQFF
TRBJ1-1 | TRBV15 | NA | CATSRGVMNTEAFF
TRBJ1-2 | TRBV5-5 | NA | CASSLAPTTDNYGYTF
TRBJ2-4 | TRBV2 | NA | CASRGLAGVSSIQYF
TRBJ1-1 | TRBV29-1 | NA | CSVEETGGTEAFF
TRBJ1-3 | TRBV5-5 | NA | CASSSGQGSPSSGNTIYF
TRBJ1-2 | TRBV2 | NA | CASGGQSLGYGYTF
TRBJ2-3 | TRBV10-2 | NA | CASSALAGTDTQYF
TRBJ1-4 | TRBV14 | NA | CASSQDRFLDRPNEKLFF
TRBJ2-7 | TRBV6-5 | NA | CASNTPDSRLQYF
TRBJ2-7 | TRBV27 | NA | CASSLWGGRALEQYF